This TCR beta chain was recovered during a study of identifying expanded T cells in peripheral blood. Study observations and caveats: Differentially abundant clones: around 1.2 between replicates, just under 17 at approximately 14 days, less than 25 at four.

TCRdb's table, derived via immunoSEQ multiplex PCR, lists solely in-frame clones and lacks some. The table has about 100,000 clones, approximately 88% seen once. As to this clone: Antigen specificity is unknown.

V was cut by 1 base and J by 1 base, with 14 bases left in between. The germline CDR1 and CDR2 sequences are MGHRA and YSYEKL. The CDR3 loop spans 16 amino acids. The sequence was collected from a person aged 18 to 70 in good health. Sequencing input: blood. This chain uses TRBV4-1 with TRBJ2-7, with TRBD2 as a possible D gene (6 bases). DNA of the CDR3: TGCGCCAGCAGCCAAGGGGTCCCGGGACTTTCCTACGAGCAGTACTTC. It encodes CASSQGVPGLSYEQYF.